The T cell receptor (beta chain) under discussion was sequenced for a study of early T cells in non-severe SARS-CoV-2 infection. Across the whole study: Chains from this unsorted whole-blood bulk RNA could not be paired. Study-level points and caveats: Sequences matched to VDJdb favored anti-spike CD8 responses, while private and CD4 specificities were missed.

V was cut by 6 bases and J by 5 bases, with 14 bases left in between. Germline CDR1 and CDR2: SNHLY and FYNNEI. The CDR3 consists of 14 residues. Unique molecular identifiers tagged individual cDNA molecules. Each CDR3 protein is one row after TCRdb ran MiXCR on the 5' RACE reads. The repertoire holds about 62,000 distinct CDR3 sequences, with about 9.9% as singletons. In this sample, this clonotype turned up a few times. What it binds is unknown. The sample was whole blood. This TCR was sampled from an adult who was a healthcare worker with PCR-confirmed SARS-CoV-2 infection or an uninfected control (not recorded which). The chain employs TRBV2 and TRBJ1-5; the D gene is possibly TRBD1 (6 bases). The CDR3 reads CASSLRQVDQPQHF. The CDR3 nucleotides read TGTGCCAGCAGCCTACGACAGGTTGATCAGCCCCAGCATTTT.